The table lists the clone carrying this T cell receptor beta chain with a count of one. What it binds is unknown. Here immunoSEQ multiplex PCR was the method, and the copy in TCRdb shows in-frame clones only, minus some. The sample consists of around 320,000 clones, more than 75% of them appearing once. This CDR3 has 13 amino acids. The ends were cut back, 1 base at V and 3 bases at J, with 3 bases in the middle. Germline V gene sequence: CDR1 MGHRA, CDR2 YSYEKL. Described treatment: roughly 19 received Ad26.COV2.S at low or high dose, single or two shots; about 5 received placebo; per-sample allocation not given. Vaccine and placebo recipients were sampled on day 63 after the first injection. The sample is drawn from a study of Ad26.COV2.S vaccination and SARS-CoV-2 variants. Regarding the study as a whole: Once vaccination had occurred, spike-specific CD8+ and CD4+ T cell responses reportedly showed substantial breadth.

The receptor was isolated from a person aged 18-60 years who received the Ad26.COV2.S COVID-19 vaccine or a placebo. This specimen consisted of peripheral blood, obtained in a trial of Ad26.COV2.S vaccine versus placebo. This chain uses TRBV4-1 with TRBJ2-2, with D hard to call. The CDR3 is CASSQVDTGELFF. The CDR3 nucleotides read TGCGCCAGCAGCCAAGTCGACACCGGGGAGCTGTTTTTT.